This T cell receptor (beta chain) was identified in a study of STAT5B mutations in CD4+ large granular lymphocyte leukemia. J lost 2 bases, V lost 1 base, and 14 bases had no gene match. Germline V gene lookup returns CDR1 LGHNA and CDR2 YSLEER. The CDR3 consists of 18 residues. Generated by immunoSEQ multiplex PCR, the TCRdb table keeps only in-frame clones and is missing some. The table includes 30,000 to 40,000 clones, approximately 88% detected once. The receptor was isolated from a human donor in good health. Specimen: CD4+ T cells from blood buffy coats. The chain has TRBV4-3 and TRBJ2-7, with 7 bases identical to TRBD2. CDR3 sequence: CASSQALSIASGTYEQYF. DNA for the CDR3: TGCGCCAGCAGCCAAGCCCTATCAATTGCTAGCGGTACCTACGAGCAGTACTTC.